The clone carrying this T cell receptor beta chain appeared many times. This entry comes from a study of T-cell memory formation after mild COVID-19. TCRdb reprocessed the 5' RACE reads via MiXCR and lists one record per CDR3 protein. The sample holds approximately 260,000 distinct CDR3 sequences, more than 15% seen once. The V gene's germline CDR1 is SGDLS and CDR2 YYNGEE. This CDR3 is built from 12 residues. V dropped 0 bases and J dropped 2 bases, with 2 bases sitting between them. Material for sequencing was PBMCs or a T cell subset sorted from them (not recorded which). J is TRBJ2-5 and V is TRBV9; D unresolved. The receptor's source is a man aged 18 to 29 who had mild COVID-19 (a few samples of this study predate the infection). Cell type and time point are not known. Here the CDR3 DNA reads TGTGCCAGCAGCGTAGAGCAAGAGACCCAGTACTTC. It codes for CASSVEQETQYF.